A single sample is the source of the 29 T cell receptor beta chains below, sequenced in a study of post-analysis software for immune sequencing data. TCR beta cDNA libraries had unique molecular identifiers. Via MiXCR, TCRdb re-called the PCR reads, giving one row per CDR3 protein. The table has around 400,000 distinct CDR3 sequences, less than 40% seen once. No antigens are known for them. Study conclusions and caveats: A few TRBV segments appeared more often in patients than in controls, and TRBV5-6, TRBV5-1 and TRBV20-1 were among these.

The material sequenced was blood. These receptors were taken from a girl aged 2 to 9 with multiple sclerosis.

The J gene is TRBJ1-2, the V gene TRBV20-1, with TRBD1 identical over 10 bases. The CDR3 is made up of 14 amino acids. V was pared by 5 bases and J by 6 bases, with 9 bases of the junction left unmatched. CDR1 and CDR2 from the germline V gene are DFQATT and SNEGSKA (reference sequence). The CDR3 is CSAPRQGARNGYTF. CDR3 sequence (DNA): TGCAGTGCTCCCCGACAGGGGGCAAGGAATGGCTACACCTTC.

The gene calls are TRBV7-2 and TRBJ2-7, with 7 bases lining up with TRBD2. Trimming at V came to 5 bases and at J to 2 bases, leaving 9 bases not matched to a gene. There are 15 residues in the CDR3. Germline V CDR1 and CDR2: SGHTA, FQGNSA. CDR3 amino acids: CASSLGLVTAYEQYF. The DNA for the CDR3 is TGTGCCAGCAGCCTCGGACTAGTGACCGCCTACGAGCAGTACTTC.

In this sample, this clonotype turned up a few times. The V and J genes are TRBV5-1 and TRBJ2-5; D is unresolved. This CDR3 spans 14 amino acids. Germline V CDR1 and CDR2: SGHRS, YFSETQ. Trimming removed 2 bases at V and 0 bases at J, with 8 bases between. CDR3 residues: CASSFLPDQETQYF. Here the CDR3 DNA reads TGCGCCAGCAGCTTCTTGCCGGACCAAGAGACCCAGTACTTC.

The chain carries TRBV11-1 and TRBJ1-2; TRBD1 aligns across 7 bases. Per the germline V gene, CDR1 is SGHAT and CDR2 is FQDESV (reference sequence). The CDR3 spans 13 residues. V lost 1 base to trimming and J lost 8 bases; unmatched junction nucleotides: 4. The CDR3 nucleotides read TGTGCCAGCAGCTTAGGAGGAGGGGGCGGCTACACCTTC. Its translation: CASSLGGGGGYTF.

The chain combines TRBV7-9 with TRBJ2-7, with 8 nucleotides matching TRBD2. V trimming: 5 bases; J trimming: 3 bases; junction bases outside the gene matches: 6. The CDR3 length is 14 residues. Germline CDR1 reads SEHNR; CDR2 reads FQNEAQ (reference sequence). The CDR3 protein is CASSPRLAHYEQYF. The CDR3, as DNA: TGTGCCAGCAGCCCCCGACTAGCGCACTACGAGCAGTACTTC.

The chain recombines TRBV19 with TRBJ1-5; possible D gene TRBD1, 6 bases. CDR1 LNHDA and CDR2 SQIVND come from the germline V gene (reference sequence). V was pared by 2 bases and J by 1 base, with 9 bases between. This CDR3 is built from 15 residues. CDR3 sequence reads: CASSIPGGSNQPQHF. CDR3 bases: TGTGCCAGTAGTATACCCGGGGGCAGCAATCAGCCCCAGCATTTT. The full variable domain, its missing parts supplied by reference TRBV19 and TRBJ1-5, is DGGITQSPKYLFRKEGQNVTLSCEQNLNHDAMYWYRQDPGQGLRLIYYSQIVNDFQKGDIAEGYSVSREKKESFPLTVTSAQKNPTAFYLCASSIPGGSNQPQHFGDGTRLSIL.

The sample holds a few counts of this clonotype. The CDR3 is CSARSLHRDGDNEQFF. In nucleotides, the CDR3 is TGCAGTGCTAGATCCCTTCACAGGGACGGGGACAATGAGCAGTTCTTC. This chain connects TRBV20-1 to TRBJ2-1, with D perhaps matching TRBD1 (6 bases). The CDR3 is 16 residues long. The germline V gene encodes CDR1 DFQATT and CDR2 SNEGSKA (reference sequence). The V end was cut by 2 bases, the J end by 5 bases, with 19 bases between.

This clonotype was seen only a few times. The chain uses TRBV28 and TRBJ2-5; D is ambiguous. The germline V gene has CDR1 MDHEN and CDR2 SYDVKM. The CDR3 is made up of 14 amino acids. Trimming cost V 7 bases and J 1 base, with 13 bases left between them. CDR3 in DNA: TGTGCCAGCACCCTGCCGGGCACCCAAGAGACCCAGTACTTC. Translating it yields CASTLPGTQETQYF. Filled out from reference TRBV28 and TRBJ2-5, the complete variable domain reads DVKVTQSSRYLVKRTGEKVFLECVQDMDHENMFWYRQDPGLGLRLIYFSYDVKMKEKGDIPEGYSVSREKKERFSLILESASTNQTSMYLCASTLPGTQETQYFGPGTRLLVL.

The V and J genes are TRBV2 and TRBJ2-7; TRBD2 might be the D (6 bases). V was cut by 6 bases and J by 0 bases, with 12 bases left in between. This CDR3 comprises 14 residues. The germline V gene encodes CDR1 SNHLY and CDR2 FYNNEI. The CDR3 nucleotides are TGTGCCAGCAGGCGGGACCTTTACTCCTACGAGCAGTACTTC. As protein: CASRRDLYSYEQYF.

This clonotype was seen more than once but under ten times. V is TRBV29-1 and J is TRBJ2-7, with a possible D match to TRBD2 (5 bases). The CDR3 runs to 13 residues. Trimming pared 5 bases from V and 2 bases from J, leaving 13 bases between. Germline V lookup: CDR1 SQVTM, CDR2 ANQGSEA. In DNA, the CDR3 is TGCAGCGTTCTAGGCCGGAGGACCTACGAGCAGTACTTC. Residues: CSVLGRRTYEQYF.

CDR3 sequence (DNA): TGTGCCAGCAGCCGGGACAGGTCAGATACGCAGTATTTT. Translated: CASSRDRSDTQYF. The rearrangement links TRBV7-7 to TRBJ2-3; 8 bases align to TRBD1. The CDR3 consists of 13 residues. CDR1 is SSHAT and CDR2 is FNYEAQ in the germline V gene (reference sequence). The junction had 2 bases not matched to a gene; V was cut back by 5 bases and J by 4 bases.

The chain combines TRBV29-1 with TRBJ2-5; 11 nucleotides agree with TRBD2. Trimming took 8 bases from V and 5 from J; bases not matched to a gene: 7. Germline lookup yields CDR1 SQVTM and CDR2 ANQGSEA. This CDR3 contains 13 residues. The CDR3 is CSTLAGEGETQYF. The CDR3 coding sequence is TGCAGCACACTAGCGGGAGAGGGCGAGACCCAGTACTTC. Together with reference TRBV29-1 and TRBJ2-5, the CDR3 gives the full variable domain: SAVISQKPSRDICQRGTSLTIQCQVDSQVTMMFWYRQQPGQSLTLIATANQGSEATYESGFVIDKFPISRPNLTFSTLTVSNMSPEDSSIYLCSTLAGEGETQYFGPGTRLLVL.

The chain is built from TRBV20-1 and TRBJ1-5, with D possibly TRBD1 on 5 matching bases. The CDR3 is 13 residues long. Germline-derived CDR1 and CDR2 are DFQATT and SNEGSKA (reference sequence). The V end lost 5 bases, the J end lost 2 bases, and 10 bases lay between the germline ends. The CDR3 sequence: CSAPLGGNQPQHF. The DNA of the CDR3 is TGCAGTGCTCCTCTGGGGGGCAATCAGCCCCAGCATTTT.

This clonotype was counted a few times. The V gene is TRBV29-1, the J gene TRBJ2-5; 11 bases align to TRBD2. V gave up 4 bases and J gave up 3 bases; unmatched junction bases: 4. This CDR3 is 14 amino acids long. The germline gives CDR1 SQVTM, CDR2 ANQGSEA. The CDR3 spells CSVAGTSGKETQYF. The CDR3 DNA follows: TGCAGCGTTGCGGGGACTAGCGGTAAAGAGACCCAGTACTTC.

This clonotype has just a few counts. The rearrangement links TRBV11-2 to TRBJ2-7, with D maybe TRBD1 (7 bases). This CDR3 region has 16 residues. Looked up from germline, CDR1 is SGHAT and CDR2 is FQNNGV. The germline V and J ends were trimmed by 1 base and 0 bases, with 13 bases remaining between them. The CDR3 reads CASSLVEGAGSYEQYF. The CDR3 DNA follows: TGTGCCAGCAGCTTAGTGGAGGGGGCTGGCTCCTACGAGCAGTACTTC.

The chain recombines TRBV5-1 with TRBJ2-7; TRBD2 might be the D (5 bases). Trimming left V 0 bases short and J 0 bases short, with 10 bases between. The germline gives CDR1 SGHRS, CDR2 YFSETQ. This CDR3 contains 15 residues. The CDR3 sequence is CASSLGRRGSYEQYF. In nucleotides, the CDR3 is TGCGCCAGCAGCTTGGGCCGTCGGGGCTCCTACGAGCAGTACTTC. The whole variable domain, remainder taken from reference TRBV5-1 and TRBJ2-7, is KAGVTQTPRYLIKTRGQQVTLSCSPISGHRSVSWYQQTPGQGLQFLFEYFSETQRNKGNFPGRFSGRQFSNSRSEMNVSTLELGDSALYLCASSLGRRGSYEQYFGPGTRLTVT.

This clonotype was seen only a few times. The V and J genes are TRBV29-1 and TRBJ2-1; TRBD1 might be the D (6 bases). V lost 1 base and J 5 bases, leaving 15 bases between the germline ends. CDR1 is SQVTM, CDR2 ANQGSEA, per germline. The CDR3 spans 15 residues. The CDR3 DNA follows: TGCAGCGTTGAAGGGTTGGGACATCTTAACAATGAGCAGTTCTTC. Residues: CSVEGLGHLNNEQFF.

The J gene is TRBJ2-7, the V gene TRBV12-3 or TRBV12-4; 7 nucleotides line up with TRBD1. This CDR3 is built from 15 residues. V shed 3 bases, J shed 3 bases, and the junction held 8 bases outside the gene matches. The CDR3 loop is CASSFEGAPIYEQYF. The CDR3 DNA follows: TGTGCCAGCAGTTTCGAGGGGGCCCCGATCTACGAGCAGTACTTC.

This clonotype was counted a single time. The CDR3 nucleotides are TGCAGCGGTGTCCCCGGGACAGTTAAACGAGAGAGGAACACTGAAGCTTTCTTT. Its protein product is CSGVPGTVKRERNTEAFF. V usage is TRBV29-1 and J usage is TRBJ1-1; TRBD1 aligns across 7 bases. CDR1 SQVTM and CDR2 ANQGSEA come from the germline V gene. With 7 bases clipped from V and 1 base from J, the junction kept 21 bases outside the gene matches. The CDR3 contains 18 residues. Full variable domain (remainder filled in from reference TRBV29-1 and TRBJ1-1): SAVISQKPSRDICQRGTSLTIQCQVDSQVTMMFWYRQQPGQSLTLIATANQGSEATYESGFVIDKFPISRPNLTFSTLTVSNMSPEDSSIYLCSGVPGTVKRERNTEAFFGQGTRLTVV.

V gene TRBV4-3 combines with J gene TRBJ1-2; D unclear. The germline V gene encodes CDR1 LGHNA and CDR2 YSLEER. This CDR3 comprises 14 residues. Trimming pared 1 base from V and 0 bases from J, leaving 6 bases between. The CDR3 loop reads CASSQVTSNYGYTF. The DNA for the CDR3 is TGCGCCAGCAGCCAAGTGACTTCTAACTATGGCTACACCTTC.

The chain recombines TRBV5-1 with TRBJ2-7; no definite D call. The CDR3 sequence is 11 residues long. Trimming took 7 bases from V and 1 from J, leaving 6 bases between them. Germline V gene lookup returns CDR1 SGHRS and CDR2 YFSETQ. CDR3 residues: CASWASYEQYF. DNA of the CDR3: TGCGCCAGCTGGGCGTCCTACGAGCAGTACTTC. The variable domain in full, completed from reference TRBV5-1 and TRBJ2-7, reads KAGVTQTPRYLIKTRGQQVTLSCSPISGHRSVSWYQQTPGQGLQFLFEYFSETQRNKGNFPGRFSGRQFSNSRSEMNVSTLELGDSALYLCASWASYEQYFGPGTRLTVT.

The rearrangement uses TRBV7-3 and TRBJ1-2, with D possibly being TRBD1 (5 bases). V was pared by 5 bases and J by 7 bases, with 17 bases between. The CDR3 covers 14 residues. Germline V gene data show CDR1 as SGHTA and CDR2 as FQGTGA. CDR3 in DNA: TGTGCCAGCAGCGAACGGGACGGACCTAGTGGCTACACCTTC. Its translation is CASSERDGPSGYTF. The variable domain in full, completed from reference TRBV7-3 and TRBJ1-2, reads GAGVSQTPSNKVTEKGKYVELRCDPISGHTALYWYRQSLGQGPEFLIYFQGTGAADDSGLPNDRFFAVRPEGSVSTLKIQRTERGDSAVYLCASSERDGPSGYTFGSGTRLTVV.

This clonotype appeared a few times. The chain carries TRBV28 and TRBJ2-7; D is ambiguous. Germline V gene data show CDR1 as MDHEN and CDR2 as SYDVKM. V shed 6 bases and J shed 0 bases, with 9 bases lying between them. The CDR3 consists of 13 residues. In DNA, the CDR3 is TGTGCCAGCAGGGTTTCTATCTCCTACGAGCAGTACTTC. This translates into CASRVSISYEQYF.

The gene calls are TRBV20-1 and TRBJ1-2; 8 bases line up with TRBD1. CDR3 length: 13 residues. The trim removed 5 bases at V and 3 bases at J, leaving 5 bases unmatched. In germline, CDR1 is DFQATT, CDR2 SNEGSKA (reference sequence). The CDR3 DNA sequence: TGCAGTGCTGTACAGGGGGTGGACTATGGCTACACCTTC. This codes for CSAVQGVDYGYTF.

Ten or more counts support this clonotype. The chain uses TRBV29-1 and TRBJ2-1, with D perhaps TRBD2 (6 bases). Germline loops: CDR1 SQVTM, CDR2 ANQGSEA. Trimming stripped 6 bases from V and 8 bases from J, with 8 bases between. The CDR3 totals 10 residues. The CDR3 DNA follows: TGCAGCGTGGGGAGGTATGAGCAGTTCTTC. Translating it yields CSVGRYEQFF.

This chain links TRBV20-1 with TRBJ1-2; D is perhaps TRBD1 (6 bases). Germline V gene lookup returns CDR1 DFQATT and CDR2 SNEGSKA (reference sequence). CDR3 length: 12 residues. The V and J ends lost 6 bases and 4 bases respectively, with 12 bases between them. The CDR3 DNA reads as TGCAGTGCCAAAGACAGGAGCTATGGCTACACCTTC. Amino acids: CSAKDRSYGYTF.

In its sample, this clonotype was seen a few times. The CDR3 is CASRGATGVHTEAFF. The CDR3 coding sequence is TGTGCCAGCAGGGGGGCGACGGGTGTGCACACTGAAGCTTTCTTT. The chain uses TRBV6-6 and TRBJ1-1, with D perhaps TRBD1 (6 bases). V shed 6 bases and J shed 3 bases, with 17 bases lying between them. The CDR3 sequence is 15 residues long. Germline V gene sequence: CDR1 MNHNY, CDR2 SVGAGI (reference sequence).

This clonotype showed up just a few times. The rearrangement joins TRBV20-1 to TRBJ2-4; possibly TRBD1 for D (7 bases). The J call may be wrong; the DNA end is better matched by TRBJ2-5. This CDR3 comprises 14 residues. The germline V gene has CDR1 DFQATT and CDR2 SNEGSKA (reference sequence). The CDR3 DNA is TGCAGTGCTAGAAACAGGGGACTGTGGGAGACCCAGTACTTC. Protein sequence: CSARNRGLWETQYF.

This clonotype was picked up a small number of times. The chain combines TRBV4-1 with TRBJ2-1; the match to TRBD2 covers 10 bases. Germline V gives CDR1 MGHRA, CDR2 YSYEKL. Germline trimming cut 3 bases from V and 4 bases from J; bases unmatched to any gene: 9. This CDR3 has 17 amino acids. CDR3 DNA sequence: TGCGCCAGCAGCCAGACCTCAGCGGGGGGGCGGTACAATGAGCAGTTCTTC. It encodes CASSQTSAGGRYNEQFF.